The clone carrying this T cell receptor (beta chain) was counted a few times. Assay used: immunoSEQ multiplex PCR; TCRdb lists only in-frame clones, some missing. The sample shows 110,000 to 150,000 clones, around 86% of them seen only once. The record originates from a study of blood T cell repertoires in COVID-19. Looking at the study overall: The analysed material was cDNA or gDNA that came from T cells, B-cell-depleted T cells, or PBMCs.

The V end lost 1 base, the J end lost 7 bases, and 10 bases lay between the germline ends. Germline-derived CDR1 and CDR2 are SGHTA and FQGNSA. The CDR3 is made up of 13 amino acids. The chain recombines TRBV7-2 with TRBJ1-2, with D unresolved. Material for sequencing was peripheral blood. The TCR was taken from a human donor in a cohort sampled during active COVID-19. CDR3 region: CASSLDSLGGYTF. CDR3 coding DNA: TGTGCCAGCAGCTTAGATTCCCTCGGTGGCTACACCTTC.